This TCR beta chain emerged from a study of blood T cell repertoires in COVID-19. Study-level background: Samples taken during acute and convalescent COVID-19 were collected in the United States, Italy and Spain. T cells, B-cell-depleted T cells, or PBMCs supplied cDNA or gDNA.

The CDR3 is made up of 15 amino acids. With 0 bases removed from V and 5 bases from J, the gap between germline ends came to 12 bases. CDR1 SGHRS and CDR2 YFSETQ come from the germline V gene. Methods used by the authors: Amplification of reference gene primers was used by the study to estimate nucleated cell counts. Produced via immunoSEQ multiplex PCR; TCRdb's table is partial and in-frame only. The V and J calls and clone size are taken from that table; D and trimming were inferred from the DNA. The sample has some 210,000 clones; 80% to 90% are singletons. This chain uses TRBV5-1 with TRBJ2-1; D call uncertain. The sequence was collected from a woman in her 50s with active or convalescent COVID-19. Sequenced sample: peripheral blood. The CDR3 loop reads CASSLDITHNNEQFF. CDR3 sequence (DNA): TGCGCCAGCAGCTTGGATATAACACATAACAATGAGCAGTTCTTC. The full variable domain, in which reference TRBV5-1 and TRBJ2-1 provide the parts outside the CDR3, is KAGVTQTPRYLIKTRGQQVTLSCSPISGHRSVSWYQQTPGQGLQFLFEYFSETQRNKGNFPGRFSGRQFSNSRSEMNVSTLELGDSALYLCASSLDITHNNEQFFGPGTRLTVL.